The 25 T cell receptor beta chains in this list originate from one sample, sequenced in a study of graft-versus-host responses after intestinal transplantation. Clones were sequenced by immunoSEQ multiplex PCR, and TCRdb holds only the in-frame ones, with some missing. The sample comprises 20,000 or so clones, around 90% of which are singletons, and 1.5% to 2.5% rests with the top ten. This material consisted of PBMCs, taken around 350 days after transplant. The receptors come from a human patient who received an intestinal transplant, so some T cells may come from the graft donor.

The chain carries TRBV5-1 and TRBJ2-1; 7 bases are a match to TRBD1. The CDR3 has 13 residues. The germline V gene has CDR1 SGHRS and CDR2 YFSETQ. With V trimmed by 5 bases and J by 8 bases, 7 bases remained unmatched. CDR3 nucleotide sequence: TGCGCCAGCAGGTTACAGGGGTTCGATGAGCAGTTCTTC. Its translation is CASRLQGFDEQFF. Complete variable domain (other parts from reference TRBV5-1 and TRBJ2-1): KAGVTQTPRYLIKTRGQQVTLSCSPISGHRSVSWYQQTPGQGLQFLFEYFSETQRNKGNFPGRFSGRQFSNSRSEMNVSTLELGDSALYLCASRLQGFDEQFFGPGTRLTVL.

The chain has TRBV27 and TRBJ2-6; D assignment may be TRBD1 or TRBD2 (5 bases each). This CDR3 region has 17 residues. Germline V lookup: CDR1 MNHEY, CDR2 SMNVEV (reference sequence). The V and J ends lost 0 bases and 10 bases respectively, with 19 bases between them. The CDR3 DNA reads TGTGCCAGCAGTTTATCTGGAGTGCCGGGGCCACTTAACGTCCTGACTTTC. It yields the protein CASSLSGVPGPLNVLTF.

The chain couples TRBV7-9 to TRBJ2-5; TRBD1 is a possible D gene (6 bases). The ends were cut back, 2 bases at V and 2 bases at J, with 15 bases in the middle. The CDR3 is 16 amino acids. Germline values: CDR1 SEHNR, CDR2 FQNEAQ (reference sequence). The DNA of the CDR3 is TGTGCCAGCAGCTTATTTGTGGGGGCTGCGCAAGAGACCCAGTACTTC. This translates into CASSLFVGAAQETQYF.

This chain uses TRBV9 with TRBJ2-7; D not resolved. This CDR3 contains 11 residues. From germline, CDR1 is SGDLS and CDR2 YYNGEE. Trimming cost V 1 base and J 3 bases, with 2 bases left between them. Here the CDR3 reads CASSVNYEQYF. For the CDR3, the DNA is TGTGCCAGCAGCGTAAACTACGAGCAGTACTTC.

The chain has TRBV7-3 and TRBJ2-4; 8 nucleotides align to TRBD1. V shed 4 bases, J shed 0 bases, and the junction held 5 bases outside the gene matches. The CDR3 loop spans 16 amino acids. In germline, CDR1 is SGHTA, CDR2 FQGTGA. The CDR3 nucleotides read TGTGCCAGCAGCTCCGGACAGGGAATAGCCAAAAACATTCAGTACTTC. It specifies CASSSGQGIAKNIQYF.

This chain links TRBV30 with TRBJ2-3, with 8 bases lining up with TRBD2. J was trimmed by 1 base and V by 2 bases; bases with no gene match: 5. The CDR3 sequence is 15 residues long. Germline assignment: CDR1 GTSNPN and CDR2 SVGIG (reference sequence). The CDR3 is CAWSHTSGGTDTQYF. As DNA, the CDR3 is TGTGCCTGGAGTCATACTAGCGGAGGCACAGATACGCAGTATTTT.

V is TRBV11-2 and J is TRBJ2-7; 13 nucleotides match TRBD2. The CDR3 extends over 18 amino acids. CDR1 SGHAT and CDR2 FQNNGV come from the germline V gene. The trim removed 3 bases at V and 0 bases at J, leaving 8 bases unmatched. The chain's CDR3 is CASSFGLAGAFSSYEQYF. The CDR3 DNA reads TGTGCCAGCAGCTTCGGACTAGCGGGGGCCTTTAGCTCCTACGAGCAGTACTTC.

The chain uses TRBV6-1 and TRBJ1-3; no reliable D call. CDR3 length: 13 residues. V gave up 6 bases and J gave up 0 bases, with 6 bases separating them. The germline V gene has CDR1 MNHNS and CDR2 SASEGT. The CDR3 region is CASRAVSGNTIYF. For the CDR3, the DNA is TGTGCCAGCAGAGCGGTCTCTGGAAACACCATATATTTT.

This rearrangement joins TRBV7-9 to TRBJ2-5; D gene ambiguous. Per the germline V gene, CDR1 is SEHNR and CDR2 is FQNEAQ (reference sequence). The ends were cut back, 2 bases at V and 0 bases at J, with 16 bases in the middle. This CDR3 region has 17 residues. CDR3 loop: CASSLYSAHPNQETQYF. The CDR3 bases are TGTGCCAGCAGCTTATATTCGGCCCACCCCAACCAAGAGACCCAGTACTTC.

The chain couples TRBV9 to TRBJ2-3, with 10 bases fitting TRBD2. CDR1 and CDR2 from the germline V gene are SGDLS and YYNGEE. The CDR3 extends over 17 amino acids. J was trimmed by 4 bases and V by 0 bases; bases with no gene match: 8. The CDR3 DNA reads TGTGCCAGCAGCGTAGTAACCGGGACTAGCGTCCCAGATACGCAGTATTTT. Protein sequence: CASSVVTGTSVPDTQYF.

CDR3 sequence (DNA): TGTGCCAGCAGTTTAACCGGGGTTAGGGTGCAGCCCCAGCATTTT. This sequence encodes CASSLTGVRVQPQHF. The chain carries TRBV27 and TRBJ1-5, with no clear D. V was shortened by 2 bases and J by 7 bases, with 15 bases between the two germline ends. From germline, CDR1 is MNHEY and CDR2 SMNVEV (reference sequence). The CDR3 contains 15 residues.

CDR3 sequence reads: CASSLTGKDGNTIYF. In DNA, the CDR3 is TGTGCCAGCAGCTTAACAGGGAAAGATGGAAACACCATATATTTT. The chain employs TRBV5-6 and TRBJ1-3, with D perhaps matching TRBD1 (6 bases). The CDR3 covers 15 residues. Germline CDR1 is SGHDT and CDR2 is YYEEEE. V lost 2 bases and J lost 3, with 12 bases in between. The whole variable domain, filled in from reference TRBV5-6 and TRBJ1-3, reads DAGVTQSPTHLIKTRGQQVTLRCSPKSGHDTVSWYQQALGQGPQFIFQYYEEEERQRGNFPDRFSGHQFPNYSSELNVNALLLGDSALYLCASSLTGKDGNTIYFGEGSWLTVV.

The V call is TRBV7-3, the J call TRBJ2-7, with D perhaps matching TRBD2 (7 bases). Per the germline V gene, CDR1 is SGHTA and CDR2 is FQGTGA. The CDR3 runs 16 residues. Trimming shortened V by 2 bases and J by 5 bases, and 19 bases separated the two germline ends. In DNA, the CDR3 is TGTGCCAGCAGCTTAGTGTTAAGGGGGGGACTCCACGAGCAGTACTTC. This codes for CASSLVLRGGLHEQYF. The variable domain in full, completed from reference TRBV7-3 and TRBJ2-7, reads GAGVSQTPSNKVTEKGKYVELRCDPISGHTALYWYRQSLGQGPEFLIYFQGTGAADDSGLPNDRFFAVRPEGSVSTLKIQRTERGDSAVYLCASSLVLRGGLHEQYFGPGTRLTVT.

The genes are TRBV5-1 and TRBJ2-3; D is perhaps TRBD2 (5 bases). Germline V gene sequence: CDR1 SGHRS, CDR2 YFSETQ. The CDR3 runs 14 residues. The ends were cut back, 4 bases at V and 1 base at J, with 10 bases in the middle. CDR3 protein: CASSPRGGTDTQYF. Here the CDR3 DNA reads TGCGCCAGCAGCCCCCGGGGTGGCACAGATACGCAGTATTTT. Complete variable domain (other parts from reference TRBV5-1 and TRBJ2-3): KAGVTQTPRYLIKTRGQQVTLSCSPISGHRSVSWYQQTPGQGLQFLFEYFSETQRNKGNFPGRFSGRQFSNSRSEMNVSTLELGDSALYLCASSPRGGTDTQYFGPGTRLTVL.

The chain recombines TRBV30 with TRBJ1-2; D is ambiguous. The CDR3 is 13 residues long. The germline V gene has CDR1 GTSNPN and CDR2 SVGIG (reference sequence). The V end was cut by 4 bases, the J end by 1 base, with 10 bases between. Here the CDR3 reads CAWTVLFNYGYTF. The CDR3 DNA follows: TGTGCCTGGACAGTGCTCTTTAACTATGGCTACACCTTC. Filled out from reference TRBV30 and TRBJ1-2, the complete variable domain reads SQTIHQWPATLVQPVGSPLSLECTVEGTSNPNLYWYRQAAGRGLQLLFYSVGIGQISSEVPQNLSASRPQDRQFILSSKKLLLSDSGFYLCAWTVLFNYGYTFGSGTRLTVV.

The gene calls are TRBV9 and TRBJ1-1; the D is unclear. Germline assignment: CDR1 SGDLS and CDR2 YYNGEE. V was pared by 3 bases and J by 1 base, with 7 bases between. This CDR3 is 13 amino acids long. The CDR3 reads CASSARQNTEAFF. Written as DNA, the CDR3 is TGTGCCAGCAGCGCGAGGCAGAACACTGAAGCTTTCTTT.

The chain recombines TRBV4-1 with TRBJ2-1; no reliable D call. CDR1 and CDR2 (germline): MGHRA, YSYEKL. The CDR3 extends over 13 amino acids. V was clipped by 3 bases and J by 4 bases, with 7 bases between them. The DNA of the CDR3 is TGCGCCAGCAGCCATACGCCTTACAATGAGCAGTTCTTC. This sequence encodes CASSHTPYNEQFF.

J is TRBJ1-1 and V is TRBV2, with a possible D match to TRBD1 (5 bases). Looked up from germline, CDR1 is SNHLY and CDR2 is FYNNEI. V gave up 6 bases and J gave up 4 bases, with 12 bases separating them. The CDR3 covers 13 residues. The DNA of the CDR3 is TGTGCCAGCAGGACAAGGACACTCACTGAAGCTTTCTTT. Translated, it gives CASRTRTLTEAFF.

CDR3 DNA: TGTGCCAGCAGCGAGGAGCGGAGACCTCAAGAGACCCAGTACTTC. Translation: CASSEERRPQETQYF. The chain joins TRBV9 to TRBJ2-5, with D possibly being TRBD2 (5 bases). The CDR3 loop spans 15 amino acids. The V gene's germline CDR1 is SGDLS and CDR2 YYNGEE. V was shortened by 3 bases and J by 2 bases, with 14 bases between the two germline ends.

The chain recombines TRBV6-5 with TRBJ2-7; D unresolved. The germline gives CDR1 MNHEY, CDR2 SVGAGI. The CDR3 contains 11 residues. Trimming left V 5 bases short and J 3 bases short, with 5 bases between. In DNA, the CDR3 is TGTGCCAGCAGTGAATTCTACGAGCAGTACTTC. Its protein product is CASSEFYEQYF.

The CDR3 here is CASSSGLGLDGQPQHF. Written as DNA, the CDR3 is TGTGCCAGCAGCTCCGGTTTGGGACTAGACGGTCAGCCCCAGCATTTT. The V and J genes are TRBV6-6 and TRBJ1-5; tentative D call: TRBD1 (5 bases). Per germline, CDR1 MNHNY and CDR2 SVGAGI (reference sequence). The CDR3 spans 16 residues. V lost 6 bases and J 6 bases, leaving 21 bases between the germline ends.

The gene calls are TRBV4-1 and TRBJ2-3, with a possible D match to TRBD2 (5 bases). CDR1 is MGHRA, CDR2 YSYEKL, per germline. CDR3 length equals 16 residues. Between the trimmed V and J ends, which lost 1 base and 0 bases, there was a span of 11 bases. CDR3 in amino acids: CASSQVESGSTDTQYF. The DNA for the CDR3 is TGCGCCAGCAGCCAAGTAGAGAGCGGAAGCACAGATACGCAGTATTTT.

V gene TRBV6-5 combines with J gene TRBJ2-5, with TRBD2 matching over 12 bases. Trimming took 2 bases from V and 6 from J; bases not matched to a gene: 1. This CDR3 spans 14 amino acids. Germline V gene lookup returns CDR1 MNHEY and CDR2 SVGAGI. CDR3 in DNA: TGTGCCAGCAGTTACCTAGCGGGAGGGAAGACCCAGTACTTC. As protein: CASSYLAGGKTQYF.

The sample holds one count of this clone. The chain links TRBV4-1 to TRBJ2-5; D gene uncertain. Germline V lookup: CDR1 MGHRA, CDR2 YSYEKL. V was trimmed by 1 base and J by 0 bases, leaving 6 bases between them. The CDR3 runs 14 residues. The CDR3 sequence is CASSQGTDQETQYF. The CDR3 bases are TGCGCCAGCAGCCAAGGGACCGACCAAGAGACCCAGTACTTC.

V and J are TRBV5-4 and TRBJ2-2; the match to TRBD2 covers 10 bases. J lost 4 bases, V lost 4 bases, and 19 bases had no gene match. The CDR3 totals 20 residues. Germline V gene data show CDR1 as SGHNT and CDR2 as YYREEE (reference sequence). The CDR3 DNA sequence: TGTGCCAGCAGCCCACGGGCAAGGAGCGGGGGGGCCAGTAGCACCGGGGAGCTGTTTTTT. Encoded protein: CASSPRARSGGASSTGELFF.